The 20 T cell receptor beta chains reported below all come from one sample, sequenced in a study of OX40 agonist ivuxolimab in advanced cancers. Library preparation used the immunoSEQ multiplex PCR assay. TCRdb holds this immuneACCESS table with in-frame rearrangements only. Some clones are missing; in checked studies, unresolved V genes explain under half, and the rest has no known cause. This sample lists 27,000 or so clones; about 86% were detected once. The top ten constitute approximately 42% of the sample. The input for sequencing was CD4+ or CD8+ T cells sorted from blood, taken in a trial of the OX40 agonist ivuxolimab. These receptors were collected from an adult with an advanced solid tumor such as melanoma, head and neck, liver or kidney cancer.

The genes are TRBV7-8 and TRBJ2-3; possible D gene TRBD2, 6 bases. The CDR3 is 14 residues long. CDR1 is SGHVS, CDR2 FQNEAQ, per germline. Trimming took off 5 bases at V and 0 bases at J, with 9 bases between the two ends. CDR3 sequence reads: CASSPGSSTDTQYF. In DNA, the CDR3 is TGTGCCAGCAGCCCCGGGAGTAGCACAGATACGCAGTATTTT.

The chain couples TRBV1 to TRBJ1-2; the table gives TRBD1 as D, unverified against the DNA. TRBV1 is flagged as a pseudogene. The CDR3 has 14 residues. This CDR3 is CTSSQGDSLHGYTF. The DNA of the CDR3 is TGCACCAGCAGCCAAGGTGACAGCTTACATGGCTACACCTTC.

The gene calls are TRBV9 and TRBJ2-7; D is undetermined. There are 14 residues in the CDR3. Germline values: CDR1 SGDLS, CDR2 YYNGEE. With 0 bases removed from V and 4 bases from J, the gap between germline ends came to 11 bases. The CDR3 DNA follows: TGTGCCAGCAGCGTAGGGCAGCTCGGATACGAGCAGTACTTC. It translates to CASSVGQLGYEQYF.

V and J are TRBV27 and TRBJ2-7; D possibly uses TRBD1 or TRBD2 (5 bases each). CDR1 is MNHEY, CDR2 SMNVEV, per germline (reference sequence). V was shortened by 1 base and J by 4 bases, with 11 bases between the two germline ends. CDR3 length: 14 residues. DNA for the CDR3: TGTGCCAGCAGTTTATTCCCAGGGAGATACGAGCAGTACTTC. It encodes CASSLFPGRYEQYF.

CDR3 residues: CASSLSSPYEQYF. Here the CDR3 DNA reads TGTGCCAGCAGCTTATCTTCCCCCTACGAGCAGTACTTC. The V call is TRBV7-2, the J call TRBJ2-7, with D unresolved. The CDR3 sequence is 13 residues long. The V and J ends lost 2 bases and 2 bases respectively, with 7 bases between them. The germline CDR1 and CDR2 sequences are SGHTA and FQGNSA. Based on the CDR3 plus reference TRBV7-2 and TRBJ2-7, the full variable domain is GAGVSQSPSNKVTEKGKDVELRCDPISGHTALYWYRQSLGQGLEFLIYFQGNSAPDKSGLPSDRFSAERTGGSVSTLTIQRTQQEDSAVYLCASSLSSPYEQYFGPGTRLTVT.

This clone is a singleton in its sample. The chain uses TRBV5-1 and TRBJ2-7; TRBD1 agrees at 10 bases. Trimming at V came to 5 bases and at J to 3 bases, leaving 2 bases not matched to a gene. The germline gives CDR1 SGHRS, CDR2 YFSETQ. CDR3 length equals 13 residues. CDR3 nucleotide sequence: TGCGCCAGCAGTGGGACAGGGGTCTACGAGCAGTACTTC. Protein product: CASSGTGVYEQYF.

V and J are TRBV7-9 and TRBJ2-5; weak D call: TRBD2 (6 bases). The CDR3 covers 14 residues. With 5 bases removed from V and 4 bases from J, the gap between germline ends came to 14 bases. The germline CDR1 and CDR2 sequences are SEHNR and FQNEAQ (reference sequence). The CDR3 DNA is TGTGCCAGCAGCCCCGACGACGGGGGAGAGACCCAGTACTTC. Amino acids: CASSPDDGGETQYF.

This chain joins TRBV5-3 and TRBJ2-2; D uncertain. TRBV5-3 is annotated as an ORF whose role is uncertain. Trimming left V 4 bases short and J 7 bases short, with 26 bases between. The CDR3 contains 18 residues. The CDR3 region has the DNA TGTGCCAGAAGCCTCCCTGAGAACCGGAACCCAAGAGGCGGGGAGCTGTTTTTT. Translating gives CARSLPENRNPRGGELFF.

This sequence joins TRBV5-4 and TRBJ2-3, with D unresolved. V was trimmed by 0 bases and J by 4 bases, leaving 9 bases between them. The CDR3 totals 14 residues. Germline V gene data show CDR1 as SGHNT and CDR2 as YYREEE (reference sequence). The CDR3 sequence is CASSLGGIADTQYF. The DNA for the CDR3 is TGTGCCAGCAGCTTGGGTGGGATCGCAGATACGCAGTATTTT.

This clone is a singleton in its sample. CDR3 in DNA: TGTGCCAGCAGCTTAGCAGCGGGATCCTACAATGAGCAGTTCTTC. As protein: CASSLAAGSYNEQFF. The rearrangement joins TRBV7-9 to TRBJ2-1; TRBD2 matches at 7 bases. Per the germline V gene, CDR1 is SEHNR and CDR2 is FQNEAQ (reference sequence). V was pared by 0 bases and J by 1 base, with 0 bases of the junction left unmatched. There are 15 residues in the CDR3.

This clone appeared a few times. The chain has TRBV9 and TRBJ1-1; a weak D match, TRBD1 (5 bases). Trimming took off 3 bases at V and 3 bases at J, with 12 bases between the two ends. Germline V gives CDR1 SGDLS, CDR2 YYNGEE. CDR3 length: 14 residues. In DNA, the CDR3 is TGTGCCAGCAGCGGACAGTTCGGACACACTGAAGCTTTCTTT. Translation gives CASSGQFGHTEAFF.

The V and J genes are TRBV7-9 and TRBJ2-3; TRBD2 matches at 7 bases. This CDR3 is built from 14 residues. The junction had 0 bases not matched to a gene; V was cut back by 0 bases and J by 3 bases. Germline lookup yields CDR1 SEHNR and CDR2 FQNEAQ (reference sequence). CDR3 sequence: CASSLAGGTDTQYF. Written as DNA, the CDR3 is TGTGCCAGCAGCTTAGCGGGGGGGACAGATACGCAGTATTTT.

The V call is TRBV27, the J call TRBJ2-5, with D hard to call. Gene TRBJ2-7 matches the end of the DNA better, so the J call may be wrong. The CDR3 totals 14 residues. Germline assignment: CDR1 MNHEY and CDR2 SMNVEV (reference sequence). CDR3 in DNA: TGTGCCAGCAGTTTGGGATCGGGTAGCTACGAGCAGTACTTC. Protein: CASSLGSGSYEQYF.

In DNA form, the CDR3 reads TGTGCCAGCAGCCCCCGGTCCGGCGGGGGGGCCCTTAATGAGCAGTTCTTC. Translation gives CASSPRSGGGALNEQFF. The rearrangement uses TRBV7-9 and TRBJ2-1; 9 nucleotides align to TRBD2. The CDR3 is 17 amino acids. The germline V gene has CDR1 SEHNR and CDR2 FQNEAQ (reference sequence). V was clipped by 5 bases and J by 7 bases; unmatched bases: 15.

CDR3 DNA sequence: TGTGCCAGCAGCTTAGCCCCGACAGGGGGCGCCGGGTATGGCTACACCTTC. Amino acids: CASSLAPTGGAGYGYTF. The V gene is TRBV7-6, the J gene TRBJ1-2, with 10 nucleotides matching TRBD1. Trimming at V came to 0 bases and at J to 5 bases, leaving 9 bases not matched to a gene. This CDR3 has 17 residues. CDR1 and CDR2 (germline): SGHVS, FNYEAQ.

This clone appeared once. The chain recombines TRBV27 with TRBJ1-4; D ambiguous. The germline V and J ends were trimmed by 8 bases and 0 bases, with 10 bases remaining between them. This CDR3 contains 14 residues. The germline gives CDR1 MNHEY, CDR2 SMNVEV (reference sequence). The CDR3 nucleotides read TGTGCCAGCGGGCCATTTGCAACTAATGAAAAACTGTTTTTT. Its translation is CASGPFATNEKLFF.

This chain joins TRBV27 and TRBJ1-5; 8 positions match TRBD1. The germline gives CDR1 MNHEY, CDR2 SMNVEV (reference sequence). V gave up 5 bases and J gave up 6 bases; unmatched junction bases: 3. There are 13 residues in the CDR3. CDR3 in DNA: TGTGCCAGCAGTGGACAGGGTCTTCAGCCCCAGCATTTT. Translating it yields CASSGQGLQPQHF.

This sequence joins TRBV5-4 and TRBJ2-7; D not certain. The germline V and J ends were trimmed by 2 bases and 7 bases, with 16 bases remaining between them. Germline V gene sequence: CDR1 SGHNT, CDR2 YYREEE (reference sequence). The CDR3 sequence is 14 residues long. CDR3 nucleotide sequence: TGTGCCAGCAGCTTAATGATGAACTCCTGGGAGCAGTACTTC. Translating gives CASSLMMNSWEQYF.

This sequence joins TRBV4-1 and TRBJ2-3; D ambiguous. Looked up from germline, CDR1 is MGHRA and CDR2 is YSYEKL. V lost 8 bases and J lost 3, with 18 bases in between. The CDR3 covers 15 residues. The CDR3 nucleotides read TGCGCCAGCGGCCCGGACCGGATAGGAACAGATACGCAGTATTTT. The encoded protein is CASGPDRIGTDTQYF.

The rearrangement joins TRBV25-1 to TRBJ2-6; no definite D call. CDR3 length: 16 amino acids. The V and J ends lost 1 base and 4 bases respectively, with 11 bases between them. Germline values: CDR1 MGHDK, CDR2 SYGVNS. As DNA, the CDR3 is TGTGCCAGCAGTGAATCCAGCGCTCGAGGGGCCAACGTCCTGACTTTC. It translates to CASSESSARGANVLTF.